This TCR beta chain is from a study of graft-versus-host responses after intestinal transplantation. Study as a whole: Induction using anti-thymocyte globulin, followed by tacrolimus and steroids for two to three years, was given to all recipients.

Profiled with immunoSEQ multiplex PCR; TCRdb holds only in-frame clones, not every one. The sample consists of 30,000 to 40,000 clones, roughly 80% of them appearing once. Germline V CDR1 and CDR2: SGHTA, FQGTGA. Trimming left V 2 bases short and J 3 bases short, with 12 bases between. The CDR3 runs 15 residues. Study results and caveats: Recipient marrow contained GvH clones, some of which appeared first in ileum or blood.

For this clone: Its target is unknown.

V and J are TRBV7-3 and TRBJ2-3; weak D call: TRBD2 (7 bases). Sequencing was performed on PBMCs, taken around 1,000 days after transplant. This receptor was identified in a human patient who received an intestinal transplant, so some T cells may come from the graft donor. CDR3 bases: TGTGCCAGCAGCTTATCGGGGGGCCGGACAGATACGCAGTATTTT. Its translation: CASSLSGGRTDTQYF.